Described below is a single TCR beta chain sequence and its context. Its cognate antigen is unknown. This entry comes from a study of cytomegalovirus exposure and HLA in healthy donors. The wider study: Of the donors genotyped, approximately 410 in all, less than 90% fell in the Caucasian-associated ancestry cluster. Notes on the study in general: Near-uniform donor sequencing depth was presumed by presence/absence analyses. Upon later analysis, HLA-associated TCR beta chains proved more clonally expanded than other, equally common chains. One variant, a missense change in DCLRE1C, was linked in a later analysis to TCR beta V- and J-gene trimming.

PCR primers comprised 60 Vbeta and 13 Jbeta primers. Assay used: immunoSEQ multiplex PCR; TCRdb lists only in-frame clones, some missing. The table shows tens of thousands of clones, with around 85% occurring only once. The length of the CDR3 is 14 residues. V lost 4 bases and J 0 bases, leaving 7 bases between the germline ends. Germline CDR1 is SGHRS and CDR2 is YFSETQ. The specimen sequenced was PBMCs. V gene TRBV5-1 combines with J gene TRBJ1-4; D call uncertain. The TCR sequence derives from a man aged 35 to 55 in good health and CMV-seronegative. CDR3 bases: TGCGCCAGCAGCGAGCTATCAACTAATGAAAAACTGTTTTTT. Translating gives CASSELSTNEKLFF. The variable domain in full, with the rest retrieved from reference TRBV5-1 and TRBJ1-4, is KAGVTQTPRYLIKTRGQQVTLSCSPISGHRSVSWYQQTPGQGLQFLFEYFSETQRNKGNFPGRFSGRQFSNSRSEMNVSTLELGDSALYLCASSELSTNEKLFFGSGTQLSVL.